The 6 T cell receptor beta chains below all came from one sample that was sequenced in a study of blood T cell repertoires in COVID-19. Clones were sequenced by immunoSEQ multiplex PCR, and TCRdb holds only the in-frame ones, with some missing. The sample carries about 320,000 clones, around 86% recorded once. The material sequenced was PBMCs or T cells enriched from blood (not recorded which). The receptors derive from a woman between 18 and 29 years old who had recovered from COVID-19.

This chain connects TRBV5-1 to TRBJ1-1, with no clear D. Germline V gene lookup returns CDR1 SGHRS and CDR2 YFSETQ. The CDR3 is made up of 13 amino acids. Trimming left V 4 bases short and J 1 base short, with 8 bases between. The CDR3 here is CASSRHGNTEAFF. In DNA, the CDR3 is TGCGCCAGCAGCAGACACGGGAACACTGAAGCTTTCTTT.

V is TRBV27 and J is TRBJ1-1, with D tentatively TRBD1 (6 bases). The V gene's germline CDR1 is MNHEY and CDR2 SMNVEV (reference sequence). The CDR3 is 16 residues long. Trimming removed 1 base from V and 0 bases from J, with 12 bases in between. For the CDR3, the DNA is TGTGCCAGCAGTTTATTCAGGGGCGCTATGAACACTGAAGCTTTCTTT. This translates into CASSLFRGAMNTEAFF.

This clone appeared once. CDR3 nucleotides: TGTGCCAGCAGCCCGGGCGGGGGGCGTATGTACAGCAATCAGCCCCAGCATTTT. Its protein product is CASSPGGGRMYSNQPQHF. V usage is TRBV14 and J usage is TRBJ1-5; perhaps TRBD1 as D (6 bases). V gave up 4 bases and J gave up 1 base, with 20 bases separating them. This CDR3 spans 18 amino acids. Per germline, CDR1 SGHDN and CDR2 FVKESK. The full variable domain, completed using reference TRBV14 and TRBJ1-5, is EAGVTQFPSHSVIEKGQTVTLRCDPISGHDNLYWYRRVMGKEIKFLLHFVKESKQDESGMPNNRFLAERTGGTYSTLKVQPAELEDSGVYFCASSPGGGRMYSNQPQHFGDGTRLSIL.

This clone was counted a single time. The CDR3 DNA follows: TGTGCCAGCAGTGGGCAGGGGTTTGATGGCTACACCTTC. It translates to CASSGQGFDGYTF. The chain carries TRBV2 and TRBJ1-2, with TRBD1 as a possible D gene (6 bases). V was shortened by 4 bases and J by 6 bases, with 12 bases between the two germline ends. This CDR3 has 13 residues. The germline V gene has CDR1 SNHLY and CDR2 FYNNEI.

V usage is TRBV5-1 and J usage is TRBJ1-1; TRBD1 matches at 10 bases. CDR3 length equals 18 residues. Germline V gene data show CDR1 as SGHRS and CDR2 as YFSETQ. V lost 4 bases and J lost 4; bases outside the gene matches: 16. The CDR3 here is CASSPPPGQGWRGTEAFF. The CDR3 DNA sequence: TGCGCCAGCAGCCCTCCCCCGGGACAGGGGTGGAGAGGCACTGAAGCTTTCTTT.

The CDR3 loop reads CASRSRGVYGYTF. The CDR3 DNA reads TGTGCCAGCAGAAGCAGGGGAGTCTATGGCTACACCTTC. This rearrangement joins TRBV12-3 or TRBV12-4 to TRBJ1-2; D may be TRBD1 (6 bases). The CDR3 consists of 13 residues. Trimming left V 6 bases short and J 4 bases short, with 12 bases between.